This TCR beta chain originates from a study of CD8 T cells in ankylosing spondylitis. Overall study results and limits: Earlier reports found some motif variants in synovial fluid and blood in reactive arthritis. One TCR beta motif, made up of eight or nine highly homologous variants, appeared characteristic of ankylosing spondylitis blood. According to the report, clones linked to the disease were significantly enriched in matched synovial fluid samples taken from ankylosing spondylitis patients.

Each TCR beta library was made by quantitative 5'-RACE that incorporated molecular barcodes. One entry per CDR3 protein, called by TCRdb with MiXCR from the 5' RACE reads. The sample includes under 250,000 distinct CDR3 sequences, about 30% of them seen just once. CDR1 MNHEY and CDR2 SMNVEV come from the germline V gene (reference sequence). The CDR3 runs 14 residues. V was clipped by 5 bases and J by 10 bases; unmatched bases: 8. This clonotype was seen only once. Its antigen is unidentified. This chain joins TRBV27 and TRBJ2-7; 13 bases are a match to TRBD2. The origin of this receptor is a male donor with ankylosing spondylitis or in good health (not recorded which). The sequenced sample consisted of blood, either unsorted or a sorted T cell fraction (not recorded which). The CDR3 region is CASSPRTSGGRQYF. The CDR3 DNA reads TGTGCCAGCAGTCCCCGGACTAGCGGGGGCCGACAGTACTTC.